These T cell receptor beta chains were read from a single sample in a study of post-analysis software for immune sequencing data. TCRdb redid the calling of the PCR reads with MiXCR, one entry per CDR3 protein. The sample consists of roughly 580,000 distinct CDR3 sequences, roughly 47% of them appearing once. The sample consisted of blood. The receptors shown here come from a girl aged 5-17 years with multiple sclerosis. Each CDR3 is given with its conserved first and last residue. The D gene is left open where the match is weak. The listing skips clone size in some rows; elsewhere it reads once, few, many or a size class.

>16|TRBJ2-3|NA|TRBV7-9|NA
CASSPVGFPSTDTQYF
TGTGCCAGCAGCCCGGTAGGGTTCCCTAGCACAGATACGCAGTATTTT
>15|TRBJ2-7|NA|TRBV7-8|TRBD1
CASSSYRDSEYEQYF
TGTGCCAGCAGCTCCTACCGGGACAGCGAATACGAGCAGTACTTC
>15|TRBJ2-1|NA|TRBV29-1|TRBD2
CSVGLAGRSYNKQFF
TGCAGCGTTGGGTTAGCGGGACGGTCCTACAATAAGCAGTTCTTC
>15|TRBJ2-1|NA|TRBV9|TRBD2
CASSAGLAGMGEQFF
TGTGCCAGCAGCGCGGGACTAGCGGGGATGGGGGAGCAGTTCTTC
>18|TRBJ2-7|NA|TRBV29-1|NA
CSVEGVRGNRRGSYEQYF
TGCAGCGTTGAAGGCGTCCGGGGAAATCGACGGGGGAGTTACGAGCAGTACTTC
>16|TRBJ1-6|NA|TRBV6-5|TRBD1
CASSYDDRAYNSPLHF
TGTGCCAGCAGTTACGATGACAGGGCTTATAATTCACCCCTCCACTTT
>15|TRBJ1-1|NA|TRBV12-3/TRBV12-4|NA
CASSPRVAGDTEAFF
TGTGCCAGCAGTCCCCGAGTCGCAGGGGACACTGAAGCTTTCTTT
>15|TRBJ1-5|NA|TRBV20-1|NA
CSARTQASQNQPQHF
TGCAGTGCTAGAACCCAGGCCAGTCAAAATCAGCCCCAGCATTTT
>17|TRBJ2-3|NA|TRBV4-1|TRBD2
CASSQRLAGSSTDTQYF
TGCGCCAGCAGCCAACGACTAGCGGGGAGTAGCACAGATACGCAGTATTTT
>14|TRBJ2-5|NA|TRBV11-2|NA
CASSPRGRLETQYF
TGTGCCAGCAGCCCCCGGGGCAGGCTGGAGACCCAGTACTTC
>15|TRBJ1-5|few|TRBV12-3/TRBV12-4|NA
CASSLGDYSNQPQHF
TGTGCCAGCAGTTTAGGAGATTATAGCAATCAGCCCCAGCATTTT
>14|TRBJ2-6|NA|TRBV5-1|NA
CASSLVVGGNVLTF
TGCGCCAGCAGCTTGGTGGTTGGGGGCAACGTCCTGACTTTC
>13|TRBJ1-2|NA|TRBV11-2|NA
CASSAAPGDGYTF
TGTGCCAGCAGCGCCGCACCTGGGGATGGCTACACCTTC
>14|TRBJ1-1|few|TRBV5-1|NA
CASSSGGADTEAFF
TGCGCCAGCAGCTCGGGGGGGGCTGACACTGAAGCTTTCTTT
>14|TRBJ1-2|NA|TRBV5-1|NA
CASSIARGRYGYTF
TGCGCCAGCAGCATAGCGAGGGGCCGGTATGGCTACACCTTC
>13|TRBJ2-7|NA|TRBV6-1|TRBD2
CASSITGGYEQYF
TGTGCCAGCAGCATCACGGGGGGCTACGAGCAGTACTTC
>16|TRBJ2-5|NA|TRBV20-1|TRBD2
CSARDGTSGSLETQYF
TGCAGTGCTAGAGACGGGACTAGCGGGAGCCTAGAGACCCAGTACTTC
>14|TRBJ2-1|NA|TRBV4-1|NA
CASSQLADNNEQFF
TGCGCCAGCAGCCAACTCGCGGATAACAATGAGCAGTTCTTC
>15|TRBJ1-1|NA|TRBV5-1|NA
CASSLAGQTNTEAFF
TGCGCCAGCAGCTTGGCAGGGCAAACGAACACTGAAGCTTTCTTT
>16|TRBJ2-7|few|TRBV5-6|TRBD2
CASSLGGLAGVYEQYF
TGTGCCAGCAGCTTGGGGGGACTAGCGGGGGTCTACGAGCAGTACTTC
>17|TRBJ2-7|NA|TRBV4-2|TRBD2
CASSQEGLAGGPYEQYF
TGTGCCAGCAGCCAAGAGGGACTAGCGGGGGGCCCCTACGAGCAGTACTTC
>16|TRBJ2-7|NA|TRBV18|TRBD1
CASSPIAWDSSYEQYF
TGTGCCAGCTCACCGATTGCCTGGGACAGCTCCTACGAGCAGTACTTC
>14|TRBJ1-2|many|TRBV12-3/TRBV12-4|NA
CASSPAGGDYGYTF
TGTGCCAGCAGCCCGGCGGGGGGGGACTATGGCTACACCTTC
>14|TRBJ2-5|NA|TRBV7-9|NA
CASNFGGARETQYF
TGTGCCAGCAATTTCGGGGGAGCGAGAGAGACCCAGTACTTC
>16|TRBJ2-7|NA|TRBV24-1|NA
CATSAGTGAGGYEQYF
TGTGCCACCAGTGCCGGGACGGGGGCAGGGGGCTACGAGCAGTACTTC
>17|TRBJ2-3|NA|TRBV24-1|TRBD1
CATSDSPQGPGGNTQYF
TGTGCCACCAGTGATTCCCCACAAGGACCAGGGGGAAATACGCAGTATTTT
>12|TRBJ1-2|NA|TRBV12-3/TRBV12-4|NA
CASSWGAPGYTF
TGTGCCAGCAGTTGGGGGGCGCCTGGCTACACCTTC
>13|TRBJ2-1|NA|TRBV7-9|NA
CASSLGSDNEQFF
TGTGCCAGCAGCTTAGGTTCAGACAATGAGCAGTTCTTC
>14|TRBJ2-3|few|TRBV10-3|TRBD1
CAIGGTGNTDTQYF
TGTGCCATCGGAGGGACAGGGAACACAGATACGCAGTATTTT
>15|TRBJ2-2|NA|TRBV2|NA
CASSLEAVDTGERFF
TGTGCCAGCAGTCTCGAGGCGGTGGACACCGGGGAGCGGTTTTTT
>16|TRBJ2-5|NA|TRBV4-2|TRBD2
CASSQERTSGSETQYF
TGTGCCAGCAGCCAGGAACGGACTAGCGGGAGTGAGACCCAGTACTTC
>15|TRBJ2-7|many|TRBV10-2|TRBD2
CASSQAGVTSYEQYF
TGCGCCAGCAGTCAAGCGGGAGTGACATCCTACGAGCAGTACTTC
>16|TRBJ2-1|NA|TRBV5-5|TRBD2
CASSLGTGGPYNEQFF
TGTGCCAGCAGCTTGGGGACGGGGGGGCCCTACAATGAGCAGTTCTTC
>16|TRBJ2-7|NA|TRBV13|TRBD1
CASSLGRGQGAREQYF
TGTGCCAGCAGCTTAGGCCGAGGACAGGGGGCGCGAGAGCAGTACTTC
>17|TRBJ2-6|few|TRBV12-3/TRBV12-4|NA
CASSLSPRFSGANVLTF
TGTGCCAGCAGTTTATCCCCACGTTTCTCTGGGGCCAACGTCCTGACTTTC
>14|TRBJ1-2|NA|TRBV12-3/TRBV12-4|NA
CASSPYRDDYGYTF
TGTGCCAGCAGTCCTTACAGGGACGACTATGGCTACACCTTC
>21|TRBJ1-1|NA|TRBV21-1|NA
CASSISELKDSGPILGTEAFF
TGTGCCAGCAGCATATCAGAGTTGAAGGACAGTGGCCCGATATTGGGCACTGAAGCTTTCTTT
>13|TRBJ1-1|NA|TRBV12-3/TRBV12-4|NA
CASLILGTKEAFF
TGTGCCAGCTTAATTCTGGGTACAAAAGAAGCTTTCTTT
>15|TRBJ2-1|NA|TRBV24-1|NA
CATSGGVIPRNEQFF
TGTGCCACCAGTGGTGGGGTCATTCCCCGCAATGAGCAGTTCTTC
>16|TRBJ1-4|NA|TRBV5-1|NA
CASSLVGERPNEKLFF
TGCGCCAGCAGCTTGGTTGGGGAGCGGCCTAATGAAAAACTGTTTTTT
>12|TRBJ1-2|NA|TRBV12-3/TRBV12-4|NA
CASSDSFGGYTF
TGTGCCAGCAGTGACAGTTTCGGTGGCTACACCTTC
>11|TRBJ1-2|NA|TRBV20-1|NA
CSFTGFEGYTF
TGCAGTTTTACCGGTTTTGAGGGCTACACCTTC
>14|TRBJ2-7|NA|TRBV11-1|NA
CASTLSGSSLEQYF
TGTGCCAGCACCCTTTCGGGCTCTTCCCTCGAGCAGTACTTC
>15|TRBJ2-1|NA|TRBV4-2|NA
CASSQEGTSRREQFF
TGTGCCAGCAGCCAAGAGGGCACTAGTCGTCGTGAGCAGTTCTTC
>16|TRBJ2-2|NA|TRBV12-3/TRBV12-4|NA
CASSPEMGVVSGELFF
TGTGCCAGCAGCCCCGAGATGGGGGTTGTATCGGGGGAGCTGTTTTTT
>14|TRBJ2-7|few|TRBV5-1|NA
CASSQDGWIYEQYF
TGCGCCAGCAGTCAGGACGGGTGGATCTACGAGCAGTACTTC
>13|TRBJ1-1|NA|TRBV2|NA
CASNSIRNPEAFF
TGTGCCAGCAACTCAATCCGTAACCCTGAAGCTTTCTTT
>15|TRBJ2-7|few|TRBV12-3/TRBV12-4|NA
CASSLSGRPSFEQYF
TGTGCCAGCAGTTTATCAGGGAGGCCATCTTTCGAGCAGTACTTC
>15|TRBJ2-1|NA|TRBV7-9|TRBD1
CASSSLRDRGNEQFF
TGTGCCAGCAGCTCCCTCCGGGACAGGGGAAATGAGCAGTTCTTC
>16|TRBJ2-1|few|TRBV6-6|NA
CASSYNAGRLYNEQFF
TGTGCCAGCAGTTATAATGCGGGACGACTCTACAATGAGCAGTTCTTC